A single sample gave rise to the 28 T cell receptor beta chains below, sequenced in a study of OX40 agonist ivuxolimab in advanced cancers. Receptor libraries were prepared by the immunoSEQ multiplex PCR assay. What TCRdb holds here is the immuneACCESS table cut down to in-frame rearrangements. Part of the clones is not present; checked against another copy, under half of the missing clones reflect an unresolved V gene, and the others are unexplained. Within this sample are 40,000 to 55,000 clones, with roughly nine tenths of them counted one time only. Approximately 28% of the sample comes from the top ten. Sequencing used CD4+ or CD8+ T cells sorted from blood, obtained in a trial of the OX40 agonist ivuxolimab. These receptors originate from an adult with an advanced solid tumor such as melanoma, head and neck, liver or kidney cancer.

This chain joins TRBV15 and TRBJ2-5; the D gene could be TRBD1 or TRBD2 (5 bases each). The germline gives CDR1 LNHNV, CDR2 YYDKDF (reference sequence). The CDR3 has 15 amino acids. Deletions cut 0 bases from V and 2 bases from J, with 10 bases between. In DNA, the CDR3 is TGTGCCACCAGCAGAGATAGGGGAGCTCAAGAGACCCAGTACTTC. It translates to CATSRDRGAQETQYF.

The V call is TRBV4-2, the J call TRBJ2-7, with D unclear. Germline values: CDR1 LGHNA, CDR2 YNFKEQ. V was shortened by 0 bases and J by 3 bases, with 12 bases between the two germline ends. This CDR3 spans 15 amino acids. The CDR3 DNA sequence: TGTGCCAGCAGCCAAGATGGAGACGGATACTACGAGCAGTACTTC. Its translation: CASSQDGDGYYEQYF.

The chain joins TRBV4-3 to TRBJ2-5; 9 bases agree with TRBD2. The J segment lost 5 bases and the V segment lost 0 bases, leaving 10 bases of the junction unmatched. Germline V gives CDR1 LGHNA, CDR2 YSLEER. CDR3 length equals 17 residues. CDR3 loop: CASSQEGPSGMRETQYF. The CDR3 DNA reads as TGCGCCAGCAGCCAAGAAGGGCCTAGCGGGATGAGGGAGACCCAGTACTTC.

This CDR3 is CASSVGASGSGMGNEQFF. DNA for the CDR3: TGTGCCAGCAGCGTAGGGGCTAGCGGGAGTGGGATGGGAAATGAGCAGTTCTTC. The genes are TRBV9 and TRBJ2-1; 10 bases map to TRBD2. The CDR3 extends over 18 amino acids. Losses at the gene ends were 0 bases for V and 7 bases for J; bases not matched to a gene: 13. Germline lookup yields CDR1 SGDLS and CDR2 YYNGEE.

This rearrangement joins TRBV5-1 to TRBJ2-7; 10 nucleotides match TRBD2. The CDR3 extends over 15 amino acids. CDR1 and CDR2 from the germline V gene are SGHRS and YFSETQ. Germline trimming cut 4 bases from V and 4 bases from J; bases unmatched to any gene: 8. The CDR3 loop reads CASSLRAGGVYEQYF. DNA of the CDR3: TGCGCCAGCAGCCTAAGAGCGGGAGGGGTGTACGAGCAGTACTTC.

This sequence joins TRBV5-6 and TRBJ1-2; D is undetermined. The CDR3 sequence is 13 residues long. Trimming pared 1 base from V and 7 bases from J, leaving 11 bases between. Germline assignment: CDR1 SGHDT and CDR2 YYEEEE. The CDR3 DNA sequence: TGTGCCAGCAGCTTGTGGGGTTCGGCTGGCTACACCTTC. It specifies CASSLWGSAGYTF.

A single count supports this clone. This rearrangement joins TRBV13 to TRBJ2-7, with D unclear. The V end was cut by 5 bases, the J end by 5 bases, with 13 bases between. This CDR3 spans 13 amino acids. Germline values: CDR1 PRHDT, CDR2 FYEKMQ (reference sequence). This CDR3 reads CASSPQRLDEQYF. In nucleotides, the CDR3 is TGTGCCAGCAGCCCTCAGCGCCTTGACGAGCAGTACTTC.

The rearrangement links TRBV29-1 to TRBJ2-1, with a possible D match to TRBD2 (5 bases). From germline, CDR1 is SQVTM and CDR2 ANQGSEA. V lost 0 bases and J lost 2, with 23 bases in between. The length of the CDR3 is 19 residues. The CDR3 DNA follows: TGCAGCGTTGAAGATCCGGATGGCGGAGACGGGGTCGCCTACAATGAGCAGTTCTTC. It encodes CSVEDPDGGDGVAYNEQFF.

This rearrangement joins TRBV27 to TRBJ2-7; tentatively, D is TRBD2 (6 bases). Trimming stripped 3 bases from V and 0 bases from J, with 12 bases between. The germline V gene encodes CDR1 MNHEY and CDR2 SMNVEV (reference sequence). The CDR3 covers 15 residues. CDR3 loop: CASSFVAVSSYEQYF. The CDR3 nucleotides are TGTGCCAGCAGTTTCGTAGCGGTAAGCTCCTACGAGCAGTACTTC.

The rearrangement joins TRBV29-1 to TRBJ1-2; 9 bases map to TRBD1. V shed 6 bases, J shed 2 bases, and the junction held 7 bases outside the gene matches. CDR3 length: 14 residues. Germline V CDR1 and CDR2: SQVTM, ANQGSEA. In DNA form, the CDR3 reads TGCAGCGTCGTAAGGACAGGGGTAAACTATGGCTACACCTTC. This translates into CSVVRTGVNYGYTF. The entire variable domain, with the rest obtained from reference TRBV29-1 and TRBJ1-2, is as follows: SAVISQKPSRDICQRGTSLTIQCQVDSQVTMMFWYRQQPGQSLTLIATANQGSEATYESGFVIDKFPISRPNLTFSTLTVSNMSPEDSSIYLCSVVRTGVNYGYTFGSGTRLTVV.

V gene TRBV12-5 combines with J gene TRBJ2-1; 9 positions match TRBD2. CDR3 size: 17 residues. Unmatched junction bases numbered 10, after V lost 3 bases and J lost 4 bases. Germline CDR1 and CDR2: LGHNT and FRNRAP. CDR3 nucleotide sequence: TGTGCTAGTGGTTTTTTCCTACCGGGACTAGCATACAATGAGCAGTTCTTC. The encoded protein is CASGFFLPGLAYNEQFF.

The chain employs TRBV5-1 and TRBJ2-3, with no clear D. There are 14 residues in the CDR3. Germline CDR1 SGHRS, CDR2 YFSETQ. The germline V and J ends were trimmed by 6 bases and 4 bases, with 15 bases remaining between them. The CDR3 spells CASTHSRLSDTQYF. The CDR3 bases are TGCGCCAGCACCCACTCTAGGCTCTCAGATACGCAGTATTTT.

CDR3 nucleotide sequence: TGTGCCAGCGAGCACCTTTCTGAAGCTTTCTTT. As protein: CASEHLSEAFF. The V and J genes are TRBV6-6 and TRBJ1-1; D gene uncertain. The CDR3 length is 11 residues. Between the trimmed V and J ends, which lost 8 bases and 6 bases, there was a span of 10 bases. The germline gives CDR1 MNHNY, CDR2 SVGAGI (reference sequence).

The gene calls are TRBV21-1 and TRBJ2-7; the tabulated D call, TRBD1, remains unverified against the DNA. TRBV21-1 is designated a pseudogene. The CDR3 consists of 16 residues. This CDR3 is CASSKTGTGGLREQYF. CDR3 in DNA: TGTGCCAGCAGCAAAACCGGGACAGGGGGCTTAAGGGAGCAGTACTTC.

There are a few counts of this clone. The chain is built from TRBV10-2 and TRBJ1-2; D is undetermined. Germline V lookup: CDR1 WSHSY, CDR2 SAAADI. The V gene lost 6 bases and the J gene lost 1 base, with 9 bases spanning the gap. There are 13 residues in the CDR3. This chain's CDR3 is CASRNTDNYGYTF. The CDR3 nucleotides read TGCGCCAGCAGAAATACTGATAACTATGGCTACACCTTC.

The chain has TRBV4-1 and TRBJ2-5; possibly TRBD2 for D (6 bases). The CDR3 length is 13 residues. Trimming took 4 bases from V and 3 from J, leaving 9 bases between them. The germline V gene encodes CDR1 MGHRA and CDR2 YSYEKL. CDR3 sequence reads: CASSPLAEETQYF. The CDR3 DNA reads TGCGCCAGCAGCCCTTTAGCGGAAGAGACCCAGTACTTC.

V and J are TRBV7-9 and TRBJ2-3, with a weak D call TRBD2 (6 bases). This CDR3 spans 16 amino acids. Germline CDR1 reads SEHNR; CDR2 reads FQNEAQ (reference sequence). Deletions cut 6 bases from V and 2 bases from J, with 18 bases between. In nucleotides, the CDR3 is TGTGCCAGCAGGATCTCGGCGGGACCATCCACAGATACGCAGTATTTT. It yields the protein CASRISAGPSTDTQYF. The whole variable domain, remainder taken from reference TRBV7-9 and TRBJ2-3, is DTGVSQNPRHKITKRGQNVTFRCDPISEHNRLYWYRQTLGQGPEFLTYFQNEAQLEKSRLLSDRFSAERPKGSFSTLEIQRTEQGDSAMYLCASRISAGPSTDTQYFGPGTRLTVL.

The V call is TRBV5-5, the J call TRBJ1-5; D call uncertain. V lost 0 bases and J lost 0, with 7 bases in between. CDR1 and CDR2 from the germline V gene are SGHKS and YYEKEE (reference sequence). There are 15 residues in the CDR3. For the CDR3, the DNA is TGTGCCAGCAGCTTGGACTGGATTAGCAATCAGCCCCAGCATTTT. Amino acids: CASSLDWISNQPQHF.

The chain recombines TRBV15 with TRBJ2-4; 7 bases agree with TRBD1. The V and J ends lost 0 bases and 1 base, in that order; junction bases with no gene match: 6. CDR1 and CDR2 (germline): LNHNV, YYDKDF (reference sequence). The CDR3 spans 17 residues. The CDR3: CATSRDLTGSAKNIQYF. The CDR3 region has the DNA TGTGCCACCAGCAGAGATTTGACAGGGTCGGCCAAAAACATTCAGTACTTC.

J is TRBJ2-5 and V is TRBV30; TRBD2 aligns across 11 bases. The CDR3 extends over 13 amino acids. Germline V CDR1 and CDR2: GTSNPN, SVGIG (reference sequence). J gave up 5 bases and V 4 bases, and 3 bases lay outside the gene matches. This CDR3 reads CAWNSGRAETQYF. CDR3 bases: TGTGCCTGGAATAGCGGGAGGGCTGAGACCCAGTACTTC.

The count of this clone is one. The chain couples TRBV5-1 to TRBJ1-1; D is unclear. From germline, CDR1 is SGHRS and CDR2 YFSETQ. This CDR3 is built from 13 residues. Trimming shortened V by 2 bases and J by 4 bases, and 9 bases separated the two germline ends. The CDR3 reads CASSFRTGTEAFF. The CDR3 coding sequence is TGCGCCAGCAGCTTCCGGACGGGCACTGAAGCTTTCTTT.

There are a few counts of this clone. The chain employs TRBV5-1 and TRBJ2-1; unclear D gene. CDR1 and CDR2 from the germline V gene are SGHRS and YFSETQ. The V and J ends lost 1 base and 5 bases respectively, with 10 bases between them. The CDR3 is 14 amino acids. CDR3 sequence: CASSLLRGNNEQFF. CDR3 DNA: TGCGCCAGCAGCTTGCTCCGAGGAAACAATGAGCAGTTCTTC.

This clone was seen only a few times. This chain uses TRBV6-5 with TRBJ1-1, with D possibly matching TRBD1 (5 bases). The germline gives CDR1 MNHEY, CDR2 SVGAGI. This CDR3 comprises 13 residues. V was clipped by 11 bases and J by 0 bases, with 13 bases between them. The CDR3 nucleotides are TGTGCCTCCCAGGGTGGGCTGAACACTGAAGCTTTCTTT. Amino acid sequence: CASQGGLNTEAFF.

The chain links TRBV29-1 to TRBJ1-3; D is ambiguous. Germline-derived CDR1 and CDR2 are SQVTM and ANQGSEA. V lost 4 bases, J lost 8 bases, and 9 bases lay in between. The CDR3 has 11 amino acids. The CDR3 DNA is TGCAGCGTTGTAACGGTAGACACCATATATTTT. Residues: CSVVTVDTIYF.

CDR3 protein: CASSYSGTGGSTYF. Written as DNA, the CDR3 is TGTGCCAGCAGTTACTCTGGGACAGGGGGGAGCACGTACTTC. The chain recombines TRBV6-5 with TRBJ2-7; 11 bases map to TRBD1. The V gene end was trimmed by 0 bases and the J gene end by 12 bases; junction bases not matched to a gene: 7. Germline assignment: CDR1 MNHEY and CDR2 SVGAGI. The CDR3 extends over 14 amino acids.

The chain uses TRBV6-5 and TRBJ2-1, with 7 positions matching TRBD1. With V trimmed by 4 bases and J by 6 bases, 12 bases remained unmatched. This CDR3 comprises 16 residues. From germline, CDR1 is MNHEY and CDR2 SVGAGI. The CDR3 coding sequence is TGTGCCAGCAGTTCTCTAGGACAGGCCCTAGGCAATGAGCAGTTCTTC. It codes for CASSSLGQALGNEQFF.

J is TRBJ2-1 and V is TRBV7-9; D is possibly TRBD1 (7 bases). Deletions cut 8 bases from V and 3 bases from J, with 17 bases between. Germline CDR1 SEHNR, CDR2 FQNEAQ (reference sequence). This CDR3 is built from 15 residues. CDR3 DNA sequence: TGTGCCAGCGGATCCAGGGGGGCCAACTACAATGAGCAGTTCTTC. The encoded protein is CASGSRGANYNEQFF.

V usage is TRBV6-6 and J usage is TRBJ2-3; 9 nucleotides agree with TRBD2. This CDR3 is built from 15 residues. J lost 1 base, V lost 6 bases, and 5 bases had no gene match. Germline CDR1 and CDR2: MNHNY and SVGAGI (reference sequence). The CDR3 loop is CASSKVAGGTDTQYF. In DNA form, the CDR3 reads TGTGCCAGCAGCAAAGTAGCGGGAGGCACAGATACGCAGTATTTT.